This is a list of T cell receptor beta chains from one sample in a study of blood T cell repertoires in COVID-19. TCRdb keeps only in-frame clones here, not all; method: immunoSEQ multiplex PCR. This table has approximately 150,000 clones, about 88% appearing once. Sequencing was carried out using PBMCs or T cells enriched from blood (not recorded which). The receptor set was obtained from a human donor with acute COVID-19. The donor label of this sample is uncertain. The CDR3 runs from the conserved cysteine through the conserved F or W. Fields, in order: CDR3 protein, CDR3 DNA, clone size, D gene, J gene, V gene. D genes are given only for firm matches. Expanded clones are given a class, and other clones once, few, many or no size at all.

cdr3_aa: CASSRSGGAGNTIYF
cdr3_nt: TGTGCCAGCAGCCGATCCGGGGGAGCTGGAAACACCATATATTTT
clone_size: once
d_call: .
j_call: TRBJ1-3
v_call: TRBV4-2

cdr3_aa: CATSDLQIRGAAPNTEAFF
cdr3_nt: TGTGCCACCAGTGATTTGCAAATCAGGGGGGCCGCTCCGAACACTGAAGCTTTCTTT
clone_size: .
d_call: TRBD1
j_call: TRBJ1-1
v_call: TRBV24-1

cdr3_aa: CASTPQGLDYGYTF
cdr3_nt: TGTGCCAGCACTCCACAGGGGCTGGACTATGGCTACACCTTC
clone_size: .
d_call: TRBD1
j_call: TRBJ1-2
v_call: TRBV9

cdr3_aa: CASRGDNEQFF
cdr3_nt: TGTGCCAGCAGAGGGGACAATGAGCAGTTCTTC
clone_size: .
d_call: .
j_call: TRBJ2-1
v_call: TRBV4-2

cdr3_aa: CASSTGRGGLETQYF
cdr3_nt: TGTGCCAGCAGCACGGGGAGGGGAGGATTGGAGACCCAGTACTTC
clone_size: .
d_call: TRBD2
j_call: TRBJ2-5
v_call: TRBV6-5

cdr3_aa: CASSIDLTTSYEQYF
cdr3_nt: TGTGCCAGTAGTATAGATCTGACTACCTCCTACGAGCAGTACTTC
clone_size: .
d_call: .
j_call: TRBJ2-7
v_call: TRBV19

cdr3_aa: CASSLAPGPAYEQYF
cdr3_nt: TGTGCCAGCAGCTTAGCGCCAGGGCCAGCCTACGAGCAGTACTTC
clone_size: .
d_call: .
j_call: TRBJ2-7
v_call: TRBV7-9

cdr3_aa: CASSLLGGAYGYTF
cdr3_nt: TGTGCCAGTAGTTTATTAGGGGGCGCGTATGGCTACACCTTC
clone_size: .
d_call: TRBD1
j_call: TRBJ1-2
v_call: TRBV19

cdr3_aa: CASSSGNTNEKLFF
cdr3_nt: TGTGCCAGCAGCTCAGGGAACACTAATGAAAAACTGTTTTTT
clone_size: .
d_call: .
j_call: TRBJ1-4
v_call: TRBV5-4

cdr3_aa: CASSPRPLGSSSYEQYF
cdr3_nt: TGTGCCAGCAGCCCCCGGCCCCTAGGGAGTTCCTCCTACGAGCAGTACTTC
clone_size: .
d_call: .
j_call: TRBJ2-7
v_call: TRBV3-1/TRBV3-2

cdr3_aa: CASGLSGGASGELFF
cdr3_nt: TGTGCTAGTGGACTAAGCGGGGGGGCCTCCGGGGAGCTGTTTTTT
clone_size: .
d_call: TRBD2
j_call: TRBJ2-2
v_call: TRBV12-5

cdr3_aa: CASSPLGASSTGELFF
cdr3_nt: TGTGCCAGCAGCCCCCTAGGGGCTAGTTCCACCGGGGAGCTGTTTTTT
clone_size: .
d_call: .
j_call: TRBJ2-2
v_call: TRBV7-3

cdr3_aa: CASSGQGADNEQFF
cdr3_nt: TGTGCCAGCTCGGGACAGGGGGCGGACAATGAGCAGTTCTTC
clone_size: .
d_call: TRBD1
j_call: TRBJ2-1
v_call: TRBV18

cdr3_aa: CASRTGAYGYTF
cdr3_nt: TGTGCCAGCCGGACAGGGGCCTATGGCTACACCTTC
clone_size: .
d_call: TRBD1
j_call: TRBJ1-2
v_call: TRBV12-3/TRBV12-4

cdr3_aa: CAWSAQGSYGYTF
cdr3_nt: TGTGCCTGGAGTGCGCAGGGGAGTTATGGCTACACCTTC
clone_size: .
d_call: .
j_call: TRBJ1-2
v_call: TRBV30

cdr3_aa: CASRKTGATSYGYTF
cdr3_nt: TGTGCCAGTAGGAAGACAGGGGCGACTTCTTATGGCTACACCTTC
clone_size: .
d_call: TRBD1
j_call: TRBJ1-2
v_call: TRBV19

cdr3_aa: CASRRTGKDYGYTF
cdr3_nt: TGTGCCAGCAGACGGACAGGGAAGGACTATGGCTACACCTTC
clone_size: once
d_call: TRBD1
j_call: TRBJ1-2
v_call: TRBV6-5

cdr3_aa: CASSQQGADNSPLHF
cdr3_nt: TGCGCCAGCAGCCAACAGGGGGCTGATAATTCACCCCTCCACTTT
clone_size: .
d_call: TRBD1
j_call: TRBJ1-6
v_call: TRBV4-3

cdr3_aa: CASSSRINYGYTF
cdr3_nt: TGTGCCAGCAGTTCCAGAATAAACTATGGCTACACCTTC
clone_size: .
d_call: .
j_call: TRBJ1-2
v_call: TRBV6-5

cdr3_aa: CAWSVDFTGGTDTQYF
cdr3_nt: TGTGCCTGGAGTGTAGATTTCACAGGGGGTACAGATACGCAGTATTTT
clone_size: few
d_call: TRBD1
j_call: TRBJ2-3
v_call: TRBV30

cdr3_aa: CASSPHPTGDNEQFF
cdr3_nt: TGTGCCAGCAGCCCTCACCCGACAGGGGACAATGAGCAGTTCTTC
clone_size: .
d_call: TRBD1
j_call: TRBJ2-1
v_call: TRBV7-9

cdr3_aa: CASSVNPGQGEKLFF
cdr3_nt: TGTGCCAGCAGCGTGAATCCGGGACAGGGGGAAAAACTGTTTTTT
clone_size: .
d_call: TRBD1
j_call: TRBJ1-4
v_call: TRBV5-5

cdr3_aa: CAWLATGTYGYTF
cdr3_nt: TGTGCCTGGTTGGCTACAGGGACCTATGGCTACACCTTC
clone_size: .
d_call: .
j_call: TRBJ1-2
v_call: TRBV30

cdr3_aa: CASGGQQNEKLFF
cdr3_nt: TGTGCCAGCGGGGGACAGCAGAATGAAAAACTGTTTTTT
clone_size: .
d_call: TRBD1
j_call: TRBJ1-4
v_call: TRBV18

cdr3_aa: CASSQDWDRGPYEQYF
cdr3_nt: TGTGCCAGCAGCCAAGACTGGGACAGGGGGCCCTACGAGCAGTACTTC
clone_size: .
d_call: TRBD1
j_call: TRBJ2-7
v_call: TRBV14

cdr3_aa: CASSGAGTGGYEQYF
cdr3_nt: TGTGCCAGCAGCGGGGCCGGGACAGGGGGCTACGAGCAGTACTTC
clone_size: .
d_call: TRBD1
j_call: TRBJ2-7
v_call: TRBV7-2

cdr3_aa: CASSLSTGFNEQYF
cdr3_nt: TGTGCCAGCAGCTTATCCACAGGGTTCAACGAGCAGTACTTC
clone_size: .
d_call: .
j_call: TRBJ2-7
v_call: TRBV7-9

cdr3_aa: CASLYGEKLFF
cdr3_nt: TGTGCCAGCTTGTACGGTGAAAAACTGTTTTTT
clone_size: .
d_call: .
j_call: TRBJ1-4
v_call: TRBV25-1

cdr3_aa: CASSLGSTGRTEAFF
cdr3_nt: TGTGCCAGCAGCTTGGGGTCAACCGGGAGGACTGAAGCTTTCTTT
clone_size: .
d_call: .
j_call: TRBJ1-1
v_call: TRBV5-6

cdr3_aa: CARRPSTDTQYF
cdr3_nt: TGTGCCAGGCGGCCGAGCACAGATACGCAGTATTTT
clone_size: .
d_call: .
j_call: TRBJ2-3
v_call: TRBV9

cdr3_aa: CASSQYLTENYGYTF
cdr3_nt: TGTGCCAGCAGCCAATACCTGACGGAGAACTATGGCTACACCTTC
clone_size: few
d_call: .
j_call: TRBJ1-2
v_call: TRBV4-2

cdr3_aa: CASSVVPVGAGDEKLFF
cdr3_nt: TGTGCCAGCAGCGTAGTCCCAGTTGGGGCAGGGGATGAAAAACTGTTTTTT
clone_size: .
d_call: .
j_call: TRBJ1-4
v_call: TRBV9

cdr3_aa: CASSQDYRGRTGELFF
cdr3_nt: TGCGCCAGCAGCCAAGATTACAGGGGGCGGACCGGGGAGCTGTTTTTT
clone_size: .
d_call: TRBD1
j_call: TRBJ2-2
v_call: TRBV4-3

cdr3_aa: CASSLEVGRTASGNTIYF
cdr3_nt: TGCGCCAGCAGCTTGGAGGTTGGCCGGACAGCCTCTGGAAACACCATATATTTT
clone_size: .
d_call: .
j_call: TRBJ1-3
v_call: TRBV5-1

cdr3_aa: CASSPDRGKDQPQHF
cdr3_nt: TGTGCCAGCAGCCCAGACAGGGGAAAAGATCAGCCCCAGCATTTT
clone_size: .
d_call: TRBD1
j_call: TRBJ1-5
v_call: TRBV7-9

cdr3_aa: CASRGTGNTGELFF
cdr3_nt: TGTGCCAGCAGAGGGACAGGGAACACCGGGGAGCTGTTTTTT
clone_size: .
d_call: TRBD1
j_call: TRBJ2-2
v_call: TRBV2

cdr3_aa: CASSSHTGTGESYEQYF
cdr3_nt: TGTGCCAGCAGCTCGCATACCGGGACAGGGGAATCCTACGAGCAGTACTTC
clone_size: once
d_call: TRBD1
j_call: TRBJ2-7
v_call: TRBV9

cdr3_aa: CASSSGQGRAGELFF
cdr3_nt: TGTGCCAGCAGCTCGGGACAGGGGAGGGCCGGGGAGCTGTTTTTT
clone_size: .
d_call: TRBD1
j_call: TRBJ2-2
v_call: TRBV5-4

cdr3_aa: CASSPREGELFF
cdr3_nt: TGTGCCAGCTCCCCTCGCGAGGGGGAGCTGTTTTTT
clone_size: .
d_call: .
j_call: TRBJ2-2
v_call: TRBV18

cdr3_aa: CASNSGAQPQHF
cdr3_nt: TGTGCCAGTAACTCAGGGGCTCAGCCCCAGCATTTT
clone_size: .
d_call: .
j_call: TRBJ1-5
v_call: TRBV19

cdr3_aa: CASSQSTVMNTEAFF
cdr3_nt: TGTGCCAGCAGCCAGTCCACAGTGATGAACACTGAAGCTTTCTTT
clone_size: .
d_call: .
j_call: TRBJ1-1
v_call: TRBV5-4

cdr3_aa: CSASSLAGDQETQYF
cdr3_nt: TGCAGTGCTAGTAGCCTAGCGGGGGACCAAGAGACCCAGTACTTC
clone_size: .
d_call: TRBD2
j_call: TRBJ2-5
v_call: TRBV20-1

cdr3_aa: CASSIDATGAYEQYF
cdr3_nt: TGTGCCAGTAGTATAGACGCCACGGGAGCCTACGAGCAGTACTTC
clone_size: .
d_call: .
j_call: TRBJ2-7
v_call: TRBV19

cdr3_aa: CASREAGVGNYGYTF
cdr3_nt: TGCGCCAGCCGCGAGGCGGGGGTCGGTAACTATGGCTACACCTTC
clone_size: .
d_call: .
j_call: TRBJ1-2
v_call: TRBV4-1

cdr3_aa: CASSIPGLNSPLHF
cdr3_nt: TGTGCCAGCAGCATCCCGGGACTTAATTCACCCCTCCACTTT
clone_size: .
d_call: .
j_call: TRBJ1-6
v_call: TRBV27

cdr3_aa: CASSVNPGGTNEKLFF
cdr3_nt: TGTGCCAGCAGCGTCAACCCCGGGGGAACTAATGAAAAACTGTTTTTT
clone_size: .
d_call: .
j_call: TRBJ1-4
v_call: TRBV5-5

cdr3_aa: CASLPTGRGSQPQHF
cdr3_nt: TGTGCCAGCCTACCTACGGGGAGGGGCAGTCAGCCCCAGCATTTT
clone_size: .
d_call: .
j_call: TRBJ1-5
v_call: TRBV27

cdr3_aa: CASSLADLAKNIQYF
cdr3_nt: TGTGCCAGCAGCTTAGCGGATCTAGCCAAAAACATTCAGTACTTC
clone_size: once
d_call: .
j_call: TRBJ2-4
v_call: TRBV5-5